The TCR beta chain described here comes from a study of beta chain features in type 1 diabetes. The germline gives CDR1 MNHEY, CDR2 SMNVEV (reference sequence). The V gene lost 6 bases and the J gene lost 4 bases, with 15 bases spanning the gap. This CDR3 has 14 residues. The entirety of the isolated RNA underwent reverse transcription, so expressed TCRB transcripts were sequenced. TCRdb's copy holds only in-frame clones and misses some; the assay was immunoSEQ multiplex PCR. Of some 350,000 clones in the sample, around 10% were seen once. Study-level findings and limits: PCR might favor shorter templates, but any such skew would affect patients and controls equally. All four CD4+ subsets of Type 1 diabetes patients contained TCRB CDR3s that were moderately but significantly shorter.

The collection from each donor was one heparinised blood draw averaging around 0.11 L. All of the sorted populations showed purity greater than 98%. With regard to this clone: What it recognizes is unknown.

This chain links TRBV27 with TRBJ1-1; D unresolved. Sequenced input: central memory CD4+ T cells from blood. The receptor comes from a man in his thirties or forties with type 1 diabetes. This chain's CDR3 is CASSKGFRSTEAFF. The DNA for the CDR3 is TGTGCCAGCAGCAAGGGTTTTCGATCCACTGAAGCTTTCTTT.